This is a list of T cell receptor beta chains from one sample in a study of T cell responses to AZD1222 COVID-19 vaccine. Assay: immunoSEQ multiplex PCR; the TCRdb copy retains only in-frame clones and omits some. This sample has 150,000 to 200,000 clones, with 90% found just once. Sample: peripheral blood, taken on day 0 of AZD1222 vaccination. These receptors were obtained from an adult in good health. Each CDR3 is given with its conserved first and last residue. The order of the fields is V gene, J gene, D gene, clone size, CDR3 length, CDR3 protein, CDR3 DNA. The D gene is left open where the match is weak. Part of the rows lack a size; the others show once, few, many or a class for expanded clones.

>TRBV19|TRBJ1-4|.|.|13
CASSIGTNEKLFF
TGTGCCAGTAGTATAGGGACAAATGAAAAACTGTTTTTT
>TRBV23-1|TRBJ2-1|.|.|14
CASSQPTANNEQFF
TGCGCCAGCAGTCAACCTACAGCGAACAATGAGCAGTTCTTC
>TRBV28|TRBJ1-2|.|.|13
CASSSRPLRGYTF
TGTGCCAGCAGTTCACGACCGCTACGGGGCTACACCTTC
>TRBV9|TRBJ2-7|.|.|13
CASGPAGGYEQYF
TGTGCCAGCGGACCAGCGGGTGGCTACGAGCAGTACTTC
>TRBV5-4|TRBJ2-7|TRBD2|.|13
CASSLSGGSEQYF
TGTGCCAGCAGCCTTTCGGGCGGGAGTGAGCAGTACTTC
>TRBV24-1|TRBJ2-2|.|.|17
CATSDRTALTNTGELFF
TGTGCCACCAGTGATAGGACAGCCTTAACGAACACCGGGGAGCTGTTTTTT
>TRBV10-3|TRBJ2-3|.|.|16
CAISEAPGVRTDTQYF
TGTGCCATCAGTGAGGCCCCAGGGGTTCGCACAGATACGCAGTATTTT
>TRBV7-9|TRBJ1-5|.|.|13
CASSLSPGGAQHF
TGTGCCAGCAGCTTAAGTCCCGGGGGGGCCCAGCATTTT
>TRBV3-1/TRBV3-2|TRBJ1-1|.|.|17
CASSQGSSGAGSTEAFF
TGTGCCAGCAGCCAAGGCTCCTCAGGGGCAGGTAGCACTGAAGCTTTCTTT
>TRBV28|TRBJ1-5|TRBD1|.|15
CASSTTGVGNQPQHF
TGTGCCAGCAGTACGACAGGGGTCGGTAATCAGCCCCAGCATTTT
>TRBV6-2/TRBV6-3|TRBJ2-7|.|.|14
CASSRGQGRYEQYF
TGTGCCAGCAGCCGCGGGCAGGGACGCTACGAGCAGTACTTC
>TRBV5-1|TRBJ2-7|.|.|15
CASSLSTGISYEQYF
TGCGCCAGCAGCTTATCTACAGGGATCTCCTACGAGCAGTACTTC
>TRBV6-5|TRBJ2-7|.|once|13
CASSYHLLDEQYF
TGTGCCAGCAGTTACCACCTTCTGGACGAGCAGTACTTC
>TRBV18|TRBJ1-4|.|.|14
CASSPGQSNEKLFF
TGTGCCAGCTCACCTGGACAGTCCAATGAAAAACTGTTTTTT
>TRBV29-1|TRBJ1-2|.|.|11
CSGGDNLRYTF
TGCAGCGGGGGGGACAACCTTCGTTACACCTTC
>TRBV7-2|TRBJ1-6|.|.|17
CASSFFSSQAENSPLHF
TGTGCCAGCAGCTTTTTTTCGTCACAGGCGGAAAATTCACCCCTCCACTTT
>TRBV27|TRBJ1-5|.|.|18
CASSSIYSRGRNNQPQHF
TGTGCCAGCAGTTCCATCTACTCACGGGGCCGAAACAATCAGCCCCAGCATTTT
>TRBV28|TRBJ1-3|TRBD1|.|16
CASSASTGAKGNTIYF
TGTGCCAGCAGTGCATCGACAGGGGCGAAAGGAAACACCATATATTTT
>TRBV7-8|TRBJ2-7|.|.|15
CASSLEGRTLYEQYF
TGTGCCAGCAGCCTAGAGGGACGGACTCTTTACGAGCAGTACTTC
>TRBV27|TRBJ1-2|TRBD1|.|17
CASSLNPGQGVVYGYTF
TGTGCCAGCAGTTTAAACCCCGGACAGGGTGTAGTATATGGCTACACCTTC
>TRBV27|TRBJ1-6|TRBD1|.|14
CASMTGGTNSPLHF
TGTGCCAGCATGACAGGGGGTACGAATTCACCCCTCCACTTT
>TRBV19|TRBJ1-5|.|.|15
CASSIPQPSNQPQHF
TGTGCCAGTAGTATCCCCCAGCCTAGCAATCAGCCCCAGCATTTT
>TRBV7-9|TRBJ1-1|.|.|13
CASSLAGGAEAFF
TGTGCCAGCAGCTTAGCGGGGGGTGCTGAAGCTTTCTTT
>TRBV12-3/TRBV12-4|TRBJ2-5|.|.|12
CASSLGEETQYF
TGTGCCAGCAGTTTAGGGGAAGAGACCCAGTACTTC
>TRBV4-3|TRBJ2-1|TRBD1|once|17
CASSQVQPGQGAYEQFF
TGCGCCAGCAGCCAAGTACAACCGGGACAGGGTGCTTATGAGCAGTTCTTC
>TRBV3-1/TRBV3-2|TRBJ1-5|.|.|13
CASSHGGRQPQHF
TGTGCCAGCAGCCATGGGGGTAGGCAGCCCCAGCATTTT
>TRBV7-9|TRBJ2-3|TRBD2|.|14
CASSLQREADTQYF
TGTGCCAGCAGCTTACAGCGGGAAGCAGATACGCAGTATTTT
>TRBV7-3|TRBJ2-3|TRBD2|.|16
CASSLGAGGPTDTQYF
TGTGCCAGCAGCTTAGGTGCGGGAGGGCCAACAGATACGCAGTATTTT
>TRBV6-5|TRBJ2-7|TRBD2|.|15
CASSLTSAISYEQYF
TGTGCCAGCAGTTTAACTAGCGCGATCTCCTACGAGCAGTACTTC
>TRBV6-5|TRBJ1-1|.|.|13
CASSYLRYTEAFF
TGTGCCAGCAGTTACCTCCGTTACACTGAAGCTTTCTTT
>TRBV5-1|TRBJ2-1|.|.|16
CASSASTGSPYNEQFF
TGCGCCAGCAGCGCCTCGACCGGCAGCCCCTACAATGAGCAGTTCTTC
>TRBV7-2|TRBJ2-3|TRBD2|.|15
CASSPSGPGADTQYF
TGTGCCAGCAGCCCTAGCGGCCCTGGAGCAGATACGCAGTATTTT
>TRBV2|TRBJ2-3|.|.|13
CASRGQLTDTQYF
TGTGCCAGCAGAGGACAGCTCACAGATACGCAGTATTTT
>TRBV28|TRBJ1-1|.|.|13
CASSPRSYTEAFF
TGTGCCAGCAGTCCGAGATCATACACTGAAGCTTTCTTT
>TRBV19|TRBJ1-5|.|once|15
CASSIRGNGNQPQHF
TGTGCCAGTAGTATACGAGGGAACGGGAATCAGCCCCAGCATTTT
>TRBV5-1|TRBJ2-1|.|.|14
CASSLVSSSHEQFF
TGCGCCAGCAGCTTGGTCAGTTCCTCCCATGAGCAGTTCTTC
>TRBV29-1|TRBJ1-2|TRBD1|.|14
CSVEDRGLSLGYTF
TGCAGCGTTGAAGACAGGGGGCTCTCGTTAGGCTACACCTTC
>TRBV11-1|TRBJ2-7|TRBD1|.|13
CASSRDRGHEQYF
TGTGCCAGCAGCCGGGACAGGGGCCACGAGCAGTACTTC
>TRBV19|TRBJ2-3|TRBD1|.|15
CASSPGTGVTDTQYF
TGTGCCAGTAGTCCGGGGACAGGTGTCACAGATACGCAGTATTTT
>TRBV11-3|TRBJ2-2|TRBD2|.|15
CASQTSGGYAGELFF
TGTGCCAGCCAAACCAGCGGGGGGTACGCCGGGGAGCTGTTTTTT
>TRBV7-9|TRBJ1-4|.|.|13
CASSPESYEKLFF
TGTGCCAGCAGCCCCGAAAGTTACGAAAAACTGTTTTTT